The rows below give T cell receptor beta chains drawn from one sample of a study of human CD8 memory T cell subsets. From its re-call of the 5' RACE reads, TCRdb lists each CDR3 protein once, without DNA. Its table lists about 11,000 distinct CDR3 sequences. Material for sequencing was CD8+ T cells from PBMCs. These TCRs come from a human donor in good health. Each CDR3 is given with its conserved first and last residue. The order of the fields is J gene, V gene, CDR3 protein.

TRBJ2-1 TRBV5-5 CASIFGQGVNEQFF
TRBJ2-7 TRBV28 CASSLGVRGPSYEQYF
TRBJ2-2 TRBV7-3 CASSFHSGELFF
TRBJ2-4 TRBV5-1 CASSSNGEENYF
TRBJ2-3 TRBV3-1 CASSQDSDYHGGDTQYF
TRBJ2-2 TRBV6-2/TRBV6-3 CASAFTGGELFF
TRBJ2-5 TRBV2 CASSVFSGSAGETQYF
TRBJ2-3 TRBV24-1 CATSEGGGSGDTQYF
TRBJ2-5 TRBV6-5 CAAGDRGRETQYF
TRBJ2-3 TRBV20-1 CSARETSGGLTDTQYF